A selection of T cell receptor beta chains follows, all from one sample in a study of shared clonotypes between healthy human individuals. Measured with immunoSEQ multiplex PCR; TCRdb has only the in-frame clones, and not every one. The data show some 2,100,000 clones, 93% seen once. The specimen was naive CD8+ T cells from PBMCs. The receptors were gathered from a man aged 18-30 years in good health. Some clones in this sample may be carry-over from other donors' samples. The CDR3 runs from the conserved cysteine through the conserved F or W. Size values are once, few and many counts, or a class for expanded clones, and some rows have none.

TRBJ1-5 . TRBV7-8 CASSPWDRGLYSNQPQHF
TRBJ2-1 . TRBV5-1 CASSLGGSSYNEQFF
TRBJ2-7 . TRBV7-2 CASSPLRGSSYEQYF
TRBJ1-1 . TRBV27 CASSLGQDTEAFF
TRBJ2-7 once TRBV6-1 CASGSLRYF
TRBJ2-3 . TRBV30 CAWTWSDTQYF
TRBJ2-7 . TRBV14 CASRQGGQGPHEQYF
TRBJ2-5 . TRBV7-9 CASSPTGSGETQYF
TRBJ2-1 . TRBV7-2 CASSLRAGGPFGEQFF
TRBJ2-2 . TRBV29-1 CSAVQGSGELFF